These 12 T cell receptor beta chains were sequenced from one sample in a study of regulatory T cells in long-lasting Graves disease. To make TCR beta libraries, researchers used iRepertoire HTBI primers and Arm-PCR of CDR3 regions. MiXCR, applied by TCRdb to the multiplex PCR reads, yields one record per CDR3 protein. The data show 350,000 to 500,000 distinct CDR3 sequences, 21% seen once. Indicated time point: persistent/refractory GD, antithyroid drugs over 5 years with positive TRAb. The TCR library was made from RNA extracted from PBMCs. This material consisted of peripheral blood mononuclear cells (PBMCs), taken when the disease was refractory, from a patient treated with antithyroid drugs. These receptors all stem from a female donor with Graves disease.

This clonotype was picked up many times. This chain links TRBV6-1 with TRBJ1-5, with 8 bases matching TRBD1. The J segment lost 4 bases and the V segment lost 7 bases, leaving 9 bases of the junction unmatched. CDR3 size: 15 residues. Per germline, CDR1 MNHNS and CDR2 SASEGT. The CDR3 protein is CASKDTGGRNQPQHF. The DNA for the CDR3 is TGTGCCAGCAAAGATACAGGGGGTAGGAATCAGCCCCAGCATTTT.

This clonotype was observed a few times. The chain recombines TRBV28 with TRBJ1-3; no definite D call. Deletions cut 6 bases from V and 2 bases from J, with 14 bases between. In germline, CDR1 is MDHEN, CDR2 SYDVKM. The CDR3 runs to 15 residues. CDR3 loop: CASRLGGGPGNTIYF. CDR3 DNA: TGTGCCAGCAGGTTAGGCGGTGGCCCTGGAAACACCATATATTTT.

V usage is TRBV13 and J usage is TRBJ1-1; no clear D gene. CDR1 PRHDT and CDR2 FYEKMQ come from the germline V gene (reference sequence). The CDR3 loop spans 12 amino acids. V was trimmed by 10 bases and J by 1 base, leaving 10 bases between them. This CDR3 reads CATGTANTEAFF. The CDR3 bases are TGTGCCACTGGAACAGCGAACACTGAAGCTTTCTTT.

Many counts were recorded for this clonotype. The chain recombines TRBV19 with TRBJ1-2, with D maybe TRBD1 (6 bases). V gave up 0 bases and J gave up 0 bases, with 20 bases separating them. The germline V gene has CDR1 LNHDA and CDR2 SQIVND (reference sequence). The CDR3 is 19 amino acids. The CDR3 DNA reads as TGTGCCAGTAGTATAGATCGTCAGGGGCCGCTCCATTCTAACTATGGCTACACCTTC. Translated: CASSIDRQGPLHSNYGYTF.

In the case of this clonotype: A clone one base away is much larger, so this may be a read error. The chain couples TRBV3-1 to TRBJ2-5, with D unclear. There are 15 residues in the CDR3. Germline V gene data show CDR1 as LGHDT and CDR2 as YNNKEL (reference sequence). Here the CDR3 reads CASSHFDPYQETRYF. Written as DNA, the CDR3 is TGTGCCAGCAGCCATTTCGACCCGTACCAAGAGACCCGGTACTTC.

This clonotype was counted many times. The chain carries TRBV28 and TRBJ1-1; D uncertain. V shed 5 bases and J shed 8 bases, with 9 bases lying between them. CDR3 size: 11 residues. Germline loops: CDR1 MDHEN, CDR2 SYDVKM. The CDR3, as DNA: TGTGCCAGCAGTACCACGACCGAAGCTTTCTTT. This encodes CASSTTTEAFF.

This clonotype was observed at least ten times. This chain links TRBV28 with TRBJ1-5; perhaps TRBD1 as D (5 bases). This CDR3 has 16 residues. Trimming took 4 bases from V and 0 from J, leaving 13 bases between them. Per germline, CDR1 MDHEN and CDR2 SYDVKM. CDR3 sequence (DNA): TGTGCCAGCAGTTCCGAAGAGGGGTATAGCAATCAGCCCCAGCATTTT. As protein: CASSSEEGYSNQPQHF.

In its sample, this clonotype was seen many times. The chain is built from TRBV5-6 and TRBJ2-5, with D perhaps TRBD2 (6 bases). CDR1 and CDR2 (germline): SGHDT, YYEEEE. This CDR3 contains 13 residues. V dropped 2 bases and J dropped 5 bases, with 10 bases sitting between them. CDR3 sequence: CASSFGGVETQYF. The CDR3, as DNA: TGTGCCAGCAGCTTTGGCGGGGTGGAGACCCAGTACTTC.

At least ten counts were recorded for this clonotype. The CDR3, as DNA: TGTGCCAGTACCGAGGGTCGTCAGAACTATGGCTACACCTTC. Encoded protein: CASTEGRQNYGYTF. This chain links TRBV19 with TRBJ1-2, with D hard to call. Trimming pared 7 bases from V and 2 bases from J, leaving 14 bases between. The germline V gene has CDR1 LNHDA and CDR2 SQIVND (reference sequence). This CDR3 contains 14 residues.

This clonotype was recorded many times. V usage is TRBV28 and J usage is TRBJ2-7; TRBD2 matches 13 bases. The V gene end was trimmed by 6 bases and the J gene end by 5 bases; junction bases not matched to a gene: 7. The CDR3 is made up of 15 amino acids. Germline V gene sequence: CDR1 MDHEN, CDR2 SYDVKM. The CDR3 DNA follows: TGTGCCAGCAGCAAGACTAGCGGGAGGAGGAACGAGCAGTACTTC. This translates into CASSKTSGRRNEQYF.

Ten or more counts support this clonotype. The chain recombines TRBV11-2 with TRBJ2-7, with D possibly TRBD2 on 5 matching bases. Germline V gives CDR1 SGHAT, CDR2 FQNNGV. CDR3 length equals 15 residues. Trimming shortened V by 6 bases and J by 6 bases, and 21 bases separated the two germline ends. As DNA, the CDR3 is TGTGCCAGCAGGCCTACAGAGGGTATTCTTCGCGAGCAGTACTTC. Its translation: CASRPTEGILREQYF.

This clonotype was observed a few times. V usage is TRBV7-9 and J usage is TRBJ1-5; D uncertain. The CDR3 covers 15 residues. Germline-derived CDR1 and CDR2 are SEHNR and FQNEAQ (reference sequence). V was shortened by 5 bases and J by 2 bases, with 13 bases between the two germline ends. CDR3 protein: CASSPSDSGNQPQHF. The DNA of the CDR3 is TGTGCCAGCAGCCCCTCAGACTCTGGCAATCAGCCCCAGCATTTT.